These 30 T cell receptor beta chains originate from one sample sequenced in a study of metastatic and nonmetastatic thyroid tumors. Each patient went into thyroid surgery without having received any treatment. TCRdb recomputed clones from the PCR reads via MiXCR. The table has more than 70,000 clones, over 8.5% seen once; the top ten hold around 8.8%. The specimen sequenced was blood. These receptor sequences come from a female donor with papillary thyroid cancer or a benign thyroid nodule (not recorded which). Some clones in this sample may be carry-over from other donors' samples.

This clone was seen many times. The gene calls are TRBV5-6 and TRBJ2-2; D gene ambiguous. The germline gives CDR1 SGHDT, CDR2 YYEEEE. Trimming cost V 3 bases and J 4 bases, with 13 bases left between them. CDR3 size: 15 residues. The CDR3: CASSWIRHPTGELFF. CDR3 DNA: TGTGCCAGCAGCTGGATACGACACCCCACCGGGGAGCTGTTTTTT.

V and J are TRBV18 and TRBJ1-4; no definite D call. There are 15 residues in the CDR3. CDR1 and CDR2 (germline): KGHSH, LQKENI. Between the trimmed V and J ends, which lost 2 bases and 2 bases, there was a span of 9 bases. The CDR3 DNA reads TGTGCCAGCTCACCAGTTCCCGGGACTAATGAAAAACTGTTTTTT. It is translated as CASSPVPGTNEKLFF.

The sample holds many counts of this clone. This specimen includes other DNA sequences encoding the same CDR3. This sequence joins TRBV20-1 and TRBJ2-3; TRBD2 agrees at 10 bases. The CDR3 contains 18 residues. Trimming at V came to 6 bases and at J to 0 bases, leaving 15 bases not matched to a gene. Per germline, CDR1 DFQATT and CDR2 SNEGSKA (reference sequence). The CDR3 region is CSAELAGRFFSSTDTQYF. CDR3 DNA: TGCAGTGCAGAACTAGCGGGGCGCTTTTTCTCTAGCACAGATACGCAGTATTTT.

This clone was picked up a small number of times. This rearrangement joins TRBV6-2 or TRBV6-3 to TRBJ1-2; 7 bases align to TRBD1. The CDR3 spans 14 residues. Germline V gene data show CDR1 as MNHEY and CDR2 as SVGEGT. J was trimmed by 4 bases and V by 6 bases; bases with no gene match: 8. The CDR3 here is CASSPGQNLYGYTF. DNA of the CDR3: TGTGCCAGCAGCCCGGGACAGAATCTCTATGGCTACACCTTC.

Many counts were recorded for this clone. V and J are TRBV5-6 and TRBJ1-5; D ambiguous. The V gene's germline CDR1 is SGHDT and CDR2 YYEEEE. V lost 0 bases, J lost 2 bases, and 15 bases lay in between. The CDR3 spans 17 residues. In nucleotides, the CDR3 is TGTGCCAGCAGCTTGGGGTCGGTCAGGCAGGGCAATCAGCCCCAGCATTTT. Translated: CASSLGSVRQGNQPQHF. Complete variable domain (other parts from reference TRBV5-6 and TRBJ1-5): DAGVTQSPTHLIKTRGQQVTLRCSPKSGHDTVSWYQQALGQGPQFIFQYYEEEERQRGNFPDRFSGHQFPNYSSELNVNALLLGDSALYLCASSLGSVRQGNQPQHFGDGTRLSIL.

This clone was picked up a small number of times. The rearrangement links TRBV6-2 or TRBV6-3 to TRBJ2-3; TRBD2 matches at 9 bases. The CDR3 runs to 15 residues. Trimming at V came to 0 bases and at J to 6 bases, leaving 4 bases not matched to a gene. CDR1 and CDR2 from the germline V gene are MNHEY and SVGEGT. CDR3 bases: TGTGCCAGCAGTTACTCGGGCGGGGGGGTTGATACGCAGTATTTT. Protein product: CASSYSGGGVDTQYF.

The CDR3 sequence: CATSDSTGVRGQPQHF. CDR3 sequence (DNA): TGTGCCACCAGTGACTCTACAGGGGTCCGTGGTCAGCCCCAGCATTTT. This sequence joins TRBV24-1 and TRBJ1-5; TRBD1 agrees at 7 bases. This CDR3 has 16 residues. The J segment lost 6 bases and the V segment lost 4 bases, leaving 11 bases of the junction unmatched. CDR1 is KGHDR, CDR2 SFDVKD, per germline.

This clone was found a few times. The CDR3 sequence: CASSSWGQGRPYEQYF. The CDR3 DNA sequence: TGTGCCAGCAGTTCCTGGGGCCAGGGGCGGCCCTACGAGCAGTACTTC. The chain links TRBV28 to TRBJ2-7; tentatively, D is TRBD1 (6 bases). V lost 4 bases, J lost 2 bases, and 18 bases lay in between. This CDR3 is built from 16 residues. CDR1 is MDHEN and CDR2 is SYDVKM in the germline V gene.

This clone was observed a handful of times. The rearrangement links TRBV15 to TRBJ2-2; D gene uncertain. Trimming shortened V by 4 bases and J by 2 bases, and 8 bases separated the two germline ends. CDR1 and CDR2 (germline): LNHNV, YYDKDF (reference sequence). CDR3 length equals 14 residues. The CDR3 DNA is TGTGCCACCAGCACGAGCAGAAACACCGGGGAGCTGTTTTTT. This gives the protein CATSTSRNTGELFF.

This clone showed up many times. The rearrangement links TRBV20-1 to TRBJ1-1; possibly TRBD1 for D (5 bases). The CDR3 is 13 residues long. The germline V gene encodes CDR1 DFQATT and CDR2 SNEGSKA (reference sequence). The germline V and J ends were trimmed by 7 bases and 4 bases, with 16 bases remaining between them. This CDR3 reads CSGEGQGGTEAFF. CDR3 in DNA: TGCAGTGGCGAAGGGCAGGGAGGCACTGAAGCTTTCTTT.

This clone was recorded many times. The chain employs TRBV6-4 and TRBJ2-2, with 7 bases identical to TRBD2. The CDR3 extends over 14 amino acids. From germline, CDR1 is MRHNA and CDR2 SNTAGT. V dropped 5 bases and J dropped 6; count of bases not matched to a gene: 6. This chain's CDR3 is CASSTSESSGELFF. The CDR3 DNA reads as TGTGCCAGCAGTACTAGCGAGAGCTCCGGGGAGCTGTTTTTT.

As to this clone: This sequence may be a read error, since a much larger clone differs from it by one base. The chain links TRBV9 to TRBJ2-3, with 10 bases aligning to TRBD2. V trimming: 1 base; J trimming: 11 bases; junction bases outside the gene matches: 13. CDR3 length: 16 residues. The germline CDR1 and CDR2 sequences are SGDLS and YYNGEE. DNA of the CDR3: TGTGCCAGCAGCGTAACCGAAATAGCGGGGGGCGAGGGGCAGTATTTT. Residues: CASSVTEIAGGEGQYF.

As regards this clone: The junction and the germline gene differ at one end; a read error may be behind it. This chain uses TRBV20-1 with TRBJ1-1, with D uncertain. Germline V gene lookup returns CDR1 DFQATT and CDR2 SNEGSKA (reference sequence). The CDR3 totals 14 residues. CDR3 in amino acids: CSATRQTMNNEAFF. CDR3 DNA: TGCAGTGCTACCAGGCAGACTATGAACAATGAAGCTTTCTTT.

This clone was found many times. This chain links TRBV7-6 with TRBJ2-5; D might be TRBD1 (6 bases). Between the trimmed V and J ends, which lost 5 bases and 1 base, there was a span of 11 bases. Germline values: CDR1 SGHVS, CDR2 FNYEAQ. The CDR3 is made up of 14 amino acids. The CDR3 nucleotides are TGTGCCAGCAGCCATCAGGGGCCCCAAGAGACCCAGTACTTC. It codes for CASSHQGPQETQYF.

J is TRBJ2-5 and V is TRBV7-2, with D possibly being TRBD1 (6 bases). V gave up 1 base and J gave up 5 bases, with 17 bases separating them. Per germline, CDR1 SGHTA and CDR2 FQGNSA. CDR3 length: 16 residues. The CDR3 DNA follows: TGTGCCAGCAGCTTAGGGGTCAGGGGATTGGGCGAGACCCAGTACTTC. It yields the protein CASSLGVRGLGETQYF. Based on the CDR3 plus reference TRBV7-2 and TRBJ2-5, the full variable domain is GAGVSQSPSNKVTEKGKDVELRCDPISGHTALYWYRQSLGQGLEFLIYFQGNSAPDKSGLPSDRFSAERTGGSVSTLTIQRTQQEDSAVYLCASSLGVRGLGETQYFGPGTRLLVL.

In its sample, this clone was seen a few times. The CDR3 DNA reads as TGTGCCAGCAGTTACCTAAACAGGGCCAAGGAATATGGCTACACCTTC. Amino acids: CASSYLNRAKEYGYTF. This chain joins TRBV6-6 and TRBJ1-2; D is possibly TRBD1 (6 bases). This CDR3 spans 16 amino acids. V lost 2 bases and J lost 5, with 18 bases in between. The V gene's germline CDR1 is MNHNY and CDR2 SVGAGI (reference sequence).

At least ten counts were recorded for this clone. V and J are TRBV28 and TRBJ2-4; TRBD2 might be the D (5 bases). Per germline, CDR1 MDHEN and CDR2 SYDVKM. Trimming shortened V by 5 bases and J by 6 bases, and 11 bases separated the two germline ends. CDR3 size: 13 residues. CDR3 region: CASSPGLRNIQYF. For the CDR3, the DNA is TGTGCCAGCAGTCCCGGACTCAGAAACATTCAGTACTTC.

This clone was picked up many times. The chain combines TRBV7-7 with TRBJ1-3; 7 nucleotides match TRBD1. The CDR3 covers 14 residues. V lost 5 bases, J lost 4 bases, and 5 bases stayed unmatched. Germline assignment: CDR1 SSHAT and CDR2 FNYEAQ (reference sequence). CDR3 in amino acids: CASSRDSGGNTIYF. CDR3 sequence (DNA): TGTGCCAGCAGCAGGGACAGTGGGGGAAACACCATATATTTT.

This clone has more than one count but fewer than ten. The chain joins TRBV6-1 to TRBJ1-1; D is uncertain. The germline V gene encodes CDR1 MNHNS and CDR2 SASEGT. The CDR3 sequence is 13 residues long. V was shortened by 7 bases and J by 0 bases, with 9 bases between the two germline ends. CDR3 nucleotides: TGTGCCAGCACCATAATAATGAACACTGAAGCTTTCTTT. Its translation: CASTIIMNTEAFF.

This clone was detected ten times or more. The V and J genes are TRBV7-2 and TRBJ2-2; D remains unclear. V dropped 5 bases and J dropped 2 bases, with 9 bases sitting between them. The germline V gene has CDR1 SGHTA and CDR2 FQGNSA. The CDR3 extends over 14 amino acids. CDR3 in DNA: TGTGCCAGCAGCCTGCGATTAAACACCGGGGAGCTGTTTTTT. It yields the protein CASSLRLNTGELFF.

The CDR3: CASSQSRVTGRAPLNQPQHF. The CDR3 DNA reads TGTGCCAGCAGTCAAAGCCGGGTGACAGGGCGAGCCCCTCTTAATCAGCCCCAGCATTTT. This chain joins TRBV2 and TRBJ1-5; 7 bases fit TRBD1. The V gene end was trimmed by 5 bases and the J gene end by 4 bases; junction bases not matched to a gene: 23. The CDR3 length is 20 residues. Germline lookup yields CDR1 SNHLY and CDR2 FYNNEI.

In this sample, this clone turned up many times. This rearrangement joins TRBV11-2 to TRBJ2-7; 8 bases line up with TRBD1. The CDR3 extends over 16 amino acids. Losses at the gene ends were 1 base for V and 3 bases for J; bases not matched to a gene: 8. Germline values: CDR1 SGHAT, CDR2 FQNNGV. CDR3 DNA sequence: TGTGCCAGCAGCTTAGGCCCCAGACAGGGGCACTACGAGCAGTACTTC. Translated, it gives CASSLGPRQGHYEQYF.

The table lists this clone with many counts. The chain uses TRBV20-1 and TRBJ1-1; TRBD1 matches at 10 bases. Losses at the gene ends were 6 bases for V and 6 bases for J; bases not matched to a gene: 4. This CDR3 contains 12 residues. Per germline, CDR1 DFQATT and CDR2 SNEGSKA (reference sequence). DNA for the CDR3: TGCAGTGCCCAGACAGGGGGCCCTGAAGCTTTCTTT. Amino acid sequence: CSAQTGGPEAFF.

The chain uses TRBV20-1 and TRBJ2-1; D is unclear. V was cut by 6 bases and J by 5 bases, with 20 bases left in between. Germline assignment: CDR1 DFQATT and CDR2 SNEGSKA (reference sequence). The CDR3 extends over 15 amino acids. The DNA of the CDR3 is TGCAGTGCCCCGCCTGTCCCCACGGTCGACAATGAGCAGTTCTTC. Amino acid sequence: CSAPPVPTVDNEQFF.

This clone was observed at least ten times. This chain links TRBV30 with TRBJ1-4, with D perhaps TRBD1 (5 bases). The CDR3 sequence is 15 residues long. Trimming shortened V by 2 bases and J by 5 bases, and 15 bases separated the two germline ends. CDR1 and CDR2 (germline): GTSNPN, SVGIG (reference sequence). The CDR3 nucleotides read TGTGCCTGGAGTTTGGGAAGGGGAGCGAATGAAAAACTGTTTTTT. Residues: CAWSLGRGANEKLFF.

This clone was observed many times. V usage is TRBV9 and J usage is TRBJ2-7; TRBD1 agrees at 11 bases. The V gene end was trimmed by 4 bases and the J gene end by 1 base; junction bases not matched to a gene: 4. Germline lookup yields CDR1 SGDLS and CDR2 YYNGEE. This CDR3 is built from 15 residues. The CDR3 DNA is TGTGCCAGCAGCACGGGGACAGGGGGATCCTACGAGCAGTACTTC. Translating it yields CASSTGTGGSYEQYF.

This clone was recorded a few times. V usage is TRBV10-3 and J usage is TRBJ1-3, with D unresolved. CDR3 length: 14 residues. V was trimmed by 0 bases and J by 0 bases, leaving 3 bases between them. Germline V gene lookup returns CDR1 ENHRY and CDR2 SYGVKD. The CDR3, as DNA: TGTGCCATCAGTGAGTCCGTCTCTGGAAACACCATATATTTT. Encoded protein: CAISESVSGNTIYF.

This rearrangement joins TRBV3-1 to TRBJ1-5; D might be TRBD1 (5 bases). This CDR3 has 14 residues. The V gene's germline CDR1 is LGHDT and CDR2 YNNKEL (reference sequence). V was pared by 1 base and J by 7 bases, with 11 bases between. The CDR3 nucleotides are TGTGCCAGCAGCCAAGGTCTGGGGCTGCAGCCCCAGCATTTT. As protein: CASSQGLGLQPQHF.

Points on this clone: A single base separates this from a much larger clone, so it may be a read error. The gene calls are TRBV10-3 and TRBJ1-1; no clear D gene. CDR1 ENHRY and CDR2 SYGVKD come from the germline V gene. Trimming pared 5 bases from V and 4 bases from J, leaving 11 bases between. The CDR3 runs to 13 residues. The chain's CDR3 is CAISSDDLTEAFF. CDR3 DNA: TGTGCCATCAGTTCTGACGATCTCACTGAAGCTTTCTTT.

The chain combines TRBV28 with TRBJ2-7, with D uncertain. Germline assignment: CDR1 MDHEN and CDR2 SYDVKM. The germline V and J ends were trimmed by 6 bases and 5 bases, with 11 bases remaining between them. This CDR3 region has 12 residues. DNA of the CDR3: TGTGCCAGCAGACTAAGGGTTGACGAGCAGTACTTC. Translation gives CASRLRVDEQYF.